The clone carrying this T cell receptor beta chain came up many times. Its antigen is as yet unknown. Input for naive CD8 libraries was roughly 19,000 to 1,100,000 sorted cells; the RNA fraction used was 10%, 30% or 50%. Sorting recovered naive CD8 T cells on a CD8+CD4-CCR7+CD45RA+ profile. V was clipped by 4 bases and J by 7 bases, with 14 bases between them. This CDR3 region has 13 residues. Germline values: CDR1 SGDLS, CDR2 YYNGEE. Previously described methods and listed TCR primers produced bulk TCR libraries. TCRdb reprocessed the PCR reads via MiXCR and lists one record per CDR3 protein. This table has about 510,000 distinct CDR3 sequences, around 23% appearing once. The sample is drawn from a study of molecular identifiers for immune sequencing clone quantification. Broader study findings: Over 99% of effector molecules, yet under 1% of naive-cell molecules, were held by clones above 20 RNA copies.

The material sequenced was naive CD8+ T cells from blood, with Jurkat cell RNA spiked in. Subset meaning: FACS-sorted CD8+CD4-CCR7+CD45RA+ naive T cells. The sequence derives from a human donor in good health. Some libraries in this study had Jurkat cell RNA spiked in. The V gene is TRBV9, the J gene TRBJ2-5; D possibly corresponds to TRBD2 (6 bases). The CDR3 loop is CASSPRLEATQYF. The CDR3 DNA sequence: TGTGCCAGCAGCCCCCGACTAGAAGCGACCCAGTACTTC.